The 25 T cell receptor beta chains presented below share a single source sample, sequenced in a study of T cells in women clearing cervical HPV infection. TCRdb keeps only in-frame clones here, not all; method: immunoSEQ multiplex PCR. The sample shows 48,000 or so clones, and roughly 1.5% sits with its ten largest clones. Sample: blood buffy coat. All receptors derive from a woman aged 18 to 75 with a cervical HPV16 infection that either progressed to CIN3+ or cleared (not recorded which).

Regarding this clone: Read coverage stops 3 residues before the CDR3 terminus; the germline J gene supplies the remainder. V is TRBV27 and J is TRBJ2-3; 7 bases fit TRBD2. CDR3 length equals 14 residues. Per the germline V gene, CDR1 is MNHEY and CDR2 is SMNVEV (reference sequence). The junction had 0 bases not matched to a gene; V was cut back by 2 bases and J by 1 base. The sequenced part of the CDR3 DNA is TGTGCCAGCAGTTTAGGGGGGGGCACAGATACG. Translating it yields CASSLGGGTDT. The whole CDR3 sequence reads CASSLGGGTDTQYF.

A note on this clone: With the read ending 3 residues before the CDR3 end, the germline J gene is used to fill in that end. The chain employs TRBV10-2 and TRBJ2-7, with D unclear. V lost 4 bases to trimming and J lost 0 bases, with 10 bases between them. This CDR3 region has 14 residues. Germline V gives CDR1 WSHSY, CDR2 SAAADI. CDR3 sequence: CASSGAPDSYEQYF. CDR3 bases read: TGCGCCAGCAGTGGCGCACCCGACTCCTACGAG.

In the case of this clone: The DNA ends 3 residues before the CDR3 does, and the rest of the CDR3 is filled in from the germline J gene. This sequence joins TRBV10-1 and TRBJ2-1; D unclear. The germline V and J ends were trimmed by 4 bases and 5 bases, with 9 bases remaining between them. This CDR3 spans 13 amino acids. The germline V gene has CDR1 WNHNN and CDR2 SYGVQD (reference sequence). The part of the CDR3 DNA that was read is TGCGCCAGCAGTGGAGCCGCCGACAATGAG. As protein: CASSGAADNE. The entire CDR3 sequence reads CASSGAADNEQFF.

About this clone: Sequencing ends 3 residues short of the CDR3 end; the germline J gene provides the rest. This rearrangement joins TRBV5-1 to TRBJ2-7; a weak D match, TRBD1 (7 bases). This CDR3 region has 16 residues. Germline V gives CDR1 SGHRS, CDR2 YFSETQ. V was shortened by 1 base and J by 5 bases, with 19 bases between the two germline ends. The CDR3 loop is CASSLMGKQGRHEQYF. Partial CDR3 DNA: TGCGCCAGCAGCTTGATGGGGAAACAGGGGAGGCACGAG.

In regard to this clone: Coverage ceases 3 residues before the CDR3 finishes, and the germline J gene fills in the end. The V call is TRBV23-1, the J call TRBJ2-7; D is possibly TRBD2 (5 bases). TRBV23-1 is reported as an ORF; its role is uncertain. V lost 0 bases and J lost 2, with 11 bases in between. The CDR3 spans 15 residues. The covered CDR3 bases are TGCGCCAGCAGTCAATCGTGCAGACTACCCTACGAG. Protein sequence: CASSQSCRLPYE. In full, the CDR3 reads CASSQSCRLPYEQYF.

Turning to this clone: The read is 3 residues too short to cover the CDR3 end, so that end is filled in from the germline J gene. The V gene is TRBV18, the J gene TRBJ2-7; 7 positions agree with TRBD1. CDR3 size: 15 residues. CDR1 and CDR2 from the germline V gene are KGHSH and LQKENI. The ends lost 3 bases at V and 4 bases at J; junction bases unmatched: 9. CDR3 bases read: TGTGCCAGCTCACCTAGAACTTGGGACAGTTACGAG. This encodes CASSPRTWDSYE. The whole CDR3 is CASSPRTWDSYEQYF. Full variable domain (missing parts from reference TRBV18 and TRBJ2-7): NAGVMQNPRHLVRRRGQEARLRCSPMKGHSHVYWYRQLPEEGLKFMVYLQKENIIDESGMPKERFSAEFPKEGPSILRIQQVVRGDSAAYFCASSPRTWDSYEQYFGPGTRLTVT.

Notes on this clone: The read finishes 3 residues shy of the CDR3 end, and the germline J gene is used to complete it. This chain uses TRBV20-1 with TRBJ2-2; the match to TRBD1 covers 8 bases. With 1 base clipped from V and 7 bases from J, the junction kept 11 bases outside the gene matches. CDR3 length: 16 amino acids. Germline V CDR1 and CDR2: DFQATT, SNEGSKA (reference sequence). The CDR3 loop reads CSARVIGQGAGGELFF. The DNA read from the CDR3 is TGCAGTGCTAGAGTTATTGGCCAGGGGGCGGGCGGGGAG.

With regard to this clone: The read falls 3 residues short of the CDR3 end, and the missing part is taken from the germline J gene. V usage is TRBV7-8 and J usage is TRBJ2-3; TRBD2 aligns across 14 bases. V trimming: 4 bases; J trimming: 1 base; junction bases outside the gene matches: 4. Germline values: CDR1 SGHVS, CDR2 FQNEAQ. The CDR3 has 17 amino acids. The covered CDR3 bases are TGTGCCAGCAGCTCAATGACTAGCGGGAGGGGCACAGATACG. It is translated as CASSSMTSGRGTDT. The whole CDR3 sequence reads CASSSMTSGRGTDTQYF.

The CDR3 protein is CASSSNQANYGYTF. CDR3 DNA, as far as it was read: TGTGCCAGCAGCTCTAACCAGGCTAACTATGGC. This rearrangement joins TRBV7-6 to TRBJ1-2; no firm D call. The CDR3 extends 3 residues past the end of the read, so its final part is completed from the germline J gene. V was clipped by 4 bases and J by 0 bases, with 9 bases between them. The CDR3 spans 14 residues. Germline V gives CDR1 SGHVS, CDR2 FNYEAQ.

As regards this clone: The read terminates 3 residues ahead of where the CDR3 ends, so the germline J gene completes it. The chain recombines TRBV3-1 (or the pseudogene TRBV3-2) with TRBJ2-3, with TRBD1 matching 7 bases. The CDR3 is 14 residues long. The trim removed 4 bases at V and 6 bases at J, leaving 7 bases unmatched. The V gene's germline CDR1 is LGHDT and CDR2 YNNKEL (reference sequence). The CDR3 DNA, read in part, is TGTGCCAGCAGCCTCGAGGGGGCGAGGGATACG. Translation gives CASSLEGARDT. The complete CDR3 reads CASSLEGARDTQYF.

About this clone itself: The read terminates 3 residues before the CDR3 end, so the remaining end is supplied by the germline J gene. V usage is TRBV20-1 and J usage is TRBJ1-6, with TRBD1 as a possible D gene (5 bases). Per the germline V gene, CDR1 is DFQATT and CDR2 is SNEGSKA (reference sequence). This CDR3 spans 17 amino acids. Trimming cost V 5 bases and J 3 bases, with 20 bases left between them. CDR3 loop: CSAPFLVTVNYNSPLHF. The sequenced CDR3 bases are TGCAGTGCTCCCTTCCTAGTGACAGTAAACTATAATTCACCC.

Concerning this clone: The read stops 3 residues short of the end of the CDR3; the missing end is completed from the germline J gene. The chain recombines TRBV20-1 with TRBJ2-5, with D unresolved. Looked up from germline, CDR1 is DFQATT and CDR2 is SNEGSKA (reference sequence). V was trimmed by 6 bases and J by 5 bases, leaving 10 bases between them. The CDR3 is 11 amino acids. This chain's CDR3 is CSALGRETQYF. CDR3 bases read: TGCAGTGCCTTGGGCAGGGAGACC.

In the case of this clone: The missing CDR3 end, 3 residues past where the read stops, is filled in from the germline J gene. The chain couples TRBV27 to TRBJ2-7, with 10 positions matching TRBD1. CDR1 is MNHEY and CDR2 is SMNVEV in the germline V gene (reference sequence). CDR3 size: 16 residues. V dropped 5 bases and J dropped 1; count of bases not matched to a gene: 8. This CDR3 reads CASSPRQGAQSYEQYF. The DNA read from the CDR3 is TGTGCCAGCAGTCCGAGACAGGGGGCGCAGTCCTACGAG.

The CDR3: CASSLNPGQGFEKLFF. The CDR3 bases that were read are TGCGCCAGCAGCTTAAACCCGGGACAGGGATTCGAAAAA. The rearrangement uses TRBV5-1 and TRBJ1-4; 9 positions match TRBD1. The observed sequence ends 3 residues before the CDR3 terminus, with the missing tail filled in from the germline J gene. The CDR3 runs to 16 residues. V shed 2 bases, J shed 8 bases, and the junction held 10 bases outside the gene matches. The germline V gene has CDR1 SGHRS and CDR2 YFSETQ.

Incomplete CDR3 DNA: TGTGCCAGTAGTATCCCAATAGTACAGGGGAAAAACATT. Its protein product is CASSIPIVQGKNI. From start to end, the CDR3 is CASSIPIVQGKNIQYF. The V call is TRBV19, the J call TRBJ2-4; 7 positions agree with TRBD1. The read stops 3 residues short of the end of the CDR3; the missing end is completed from the germline J gene. Germline V gene lookup returns CDR1 LNHDA and CDR2 SQIVND (reference sequence). The CDR3 runs to 16 residues. Trimming took 3 bases from V and 4 from J; bases not matched to a gene: 9.

As to this clone: The missing CDR3 end, 3 residues past where the read stops, is filled in from the germline J gene. The V and J genes are TRBV9 and TRBJ2-4; possible D gene TRBD2, 5 bases. The CDR3 extends over 13 amino acids. The germline V and J ends were trimmed by 0 bases and 8 bases, with 9 bases remaining between them. Looked up from germline, CDR1 is SGDLS and CDR2 is YYNGEE. CDR3 residues: CASSVVERDIQYF. The DNA read from the CDR3 is TGTGCCAGCAGCGTAGTTGAGAGGGACATT.

With respect to this clone: The read finishes 3 residues shy of the CDR3 end, and the germline J gene is used to complete it. The rearrangement uses TRBV7-2 and TRBJ1-2, with 8 bases that match TRBD1. This CDR3 is built from 14 residues. The V gene end was trimmed by 5 bases and the J gene end by 3 bases; junction bases not matched to a gene: 5. Germline CDR1 is SGHTA and CDR2 is FQGNSA. Incomplete CDR3 DNA: TGTGCCAGCAGCCTCCGGACAGGGCACTATGGC. The encoded protein is CASSLRTGHYG. The CDR3 in its entirety is CASSLRTGHYGYTF. Complete variable domain (other parts from reference TRBV7-2 and TRBJ1-2): GAGVSQSPSNKVTEKGKDVELRCDPISGHTALYWYRQSLGQGLEFLIYFQGNSAPDKSGLPSDRFSAERTGGSVSTLTIQRTQQEDSAVYLCASSLRTGHYGYTFGSGTRLTVV.

A word on this clone: The CDR3 goes on 3 residues after the read ends, and that part is filled in from the germline J gene. This chain joins TRBV19 and TRBJ1-1, with D tentatively TRBD1 (5 bases). The CDR3 is 13 amino acids. Per the germline V gene, CDR1 is LNHDA and CDR2 is SQIVND (reference sequence). The CDR3: CASNPRVGPKAFF. CDR3 DNA (partial): TGTGCCAGTAACCCCAGGGTTGGCCCGAAG.

Comment on this clone: The read gets to within 3 residues of the CDR3 end, and the germline J gene fills in the rest. This rearrangement joins TRBV7-2 to TRBJ1-2; D may be TRBD1 (5 bases). Deletions cut 1 base from V and 1 base from J, with 7 bases between. This CDR3 comprises 14 residues. Germline V gene lookup returns CDR1 SGHTA and CDR2 FQGNSA. CDR3 DNA (partial): TGTGCCAGCAGCTTAGGGACACATAACTATGGC. Encoded protein: CASSLGTHNYG. The CDR3 reads in full as CASSLGTHNYGYTF. Complete variable domain (other parts from reference TRBV7-2 and TRBJ1-2): GAGVSQSPSNKVTEKGKDVELRCDPISGHTALYWYRQSLGQGLEFLIYFQGNSAPDKSGLPSDRFSAERTGGSVSTLTIQRTQQEDSAVYLCASSLGTHNYGYTFGSGTRLTVV.

Details on this clone: The read falls 3 residues short of the CDR3 end, and the missing part is taken from the germline J gene. The chain uses TRBV20-1 and TRBJ1-2; tentative D call: TRBD1 (6 bases). The ends were cut back, 0 bases at V and 5 bases at J, with 13 bases in the middle. The CDR3 is 14 amino acids. Germline assignment: CDR1 DFQATT and CDR2 SNEGSKA (reference sequence). The sequenced CDR3 bases are TGCAGTGCTAGAGACGGGCAGGGGAAATATGGC. This encodes CSARDGQGKYG. The whole CDR3 protein reads CSARDGQGKYGYTF.

As to this clone: The sequenced fragment ends 3 residues before the CDR3 boundary, so the rest is inferred from the germline J gene. The genes are TRBV28 and TRBJ1-1, with TRBD1 identical over 7 bases. The J segment lost 4 bases and the V segment lost 4 bases, leaving 6 bases of the junction unmatched. The CDR3 contains 14 residues. The germline V gene encodes CDR1 MDHEN and CDR2 SYDVKM. The CDR3: CASSSTGDVTEAFF. CDR3 DNA (partial): TGTGCCAGCAGTTCAACAGGGGATGTCACTGAA.

As for this clone: The missing CDR3 end, 3 residues past where the read stops, is filled in from the germline J gene. V and J are TRBV5-1 and TRBJ1-4; 7 bases are a match to TRBD1. Germline V CDR1 and CDR2: SGHRS, YFSETQ. The CDR3 length is 14 residues. V lost 4 bases to trimming and J lost 5 bases; unmatched junction nucleotides: 5. Partial CDR3 DNA: TGCGCCAGCAGCCTCGGGACAGCGAATGAAAAA. Translating it yields CASSLGTANEK. The complete CDR3 sequence is CASSLGTANEKLFF.

CDR3 in amino acids: CASAAQGGNQPQHF. The covered CDR3 bases are TGTGCCAGCGCCGCCCAAGGGGGCAATCAGCCC. The rearrangement uses TRBV7-9 and TRBJ1-5, with a possible D match to TRBD1 (5 bases). The read terminates 3 residues ahead of where the CDR3 ends, so the germline J gene completes it. The CDR3 has 14 amino acids. Germline CDR1 SEHNR, CDR2 FQNEAQ (reference sequence). The V end lost 8 bases, the J end lost 2 bases, and 13 bases lay between the germline ends.

With regard to this clone: The read is 3 residues too short to cover the CDR3 end, so that end is filled in from the germline J gene. The V gene is TRBV30, the J gene TRBJ1-1, with D uncertain. V was cut by 2 bases and J by 0 bases, with 10 bases left in between. The germline V gene encodes CDR1 GTSNPN and CDR2 SVGIG (reference sequence). This CDR3 contains 14 residues. The CDR3: CAWSSVGLNTEAFF. The sequenced part of the CDR3 DNA is TGTGCCTGGAGTAGCGTTGGCCTGAACACTGAA. Complete variable domain (other parts from reference TRBV30 and TRBJ1-1): SQTIHQWPATLVQPVGSPLSLECTVEGTSNPNLYWYRQAAGRGLQLLFYSVGIGQISSEVPQNLSASRPQDRQFILSSKKLLLSDSGFYLCAWSSVGLNTEAFFGQGTRLTVV.

As to this clone: The read is 3 residues too short to cover the CDR3 end, so that end is filled in from the germline J gene. V is TRBV20-1 and J is TRBJ2-5, with TRBD2 identical over 7 bases. V was clipped by 6 bases and J by 5 bases; unmatched bases: 12. The germline CDR1 and CDR2 sequences are DFQATT and SNEGSKA (reference sequence). The CDR3 has 14 amino acids. The CDR3 is CSAPSGGRVETQYF. Incomplete CDR3 DNA: TGCAGTGCCCCGTCTGGCGGGAGAGTGGAGACC.